One TCR beta chain is described in this entry. The germline gene is not matched at one end of the junction; a read error may be the cause. This specimen comes from a study of relationships among human T cell subsets. The CDR3 covers 14 residues. Germline-derived CDR1 and CDR2 are WSHSY and SAAADI. From mRNA, alpha and beta CDR3 regions were amplified using semiquantitative ARM-PCR. Exponential amplification used communal superprimers after tagged nested gene-specific primers in ARM-PCR. MiXCR was run by TCRdb on the multiplex PCR reads, yielding one entry per CDR3 protein. The sample records fewer than 18,000 distinct CDR3 sequences, about 60% being singletons.

Sequences were obtained from total T cells sorted from blood. The TCR was taken from a man in his forties in good health. The rearrangement uses TRBV10-2 and TRBJ2-1; D is unclear. The CDR3 sequence: CASSESKAVDEQSF. The CDR3 DNA reads as TGCGCCAGCAGTGAGTCGAAGGCTGTGGATGAGCAGTCCTTC.